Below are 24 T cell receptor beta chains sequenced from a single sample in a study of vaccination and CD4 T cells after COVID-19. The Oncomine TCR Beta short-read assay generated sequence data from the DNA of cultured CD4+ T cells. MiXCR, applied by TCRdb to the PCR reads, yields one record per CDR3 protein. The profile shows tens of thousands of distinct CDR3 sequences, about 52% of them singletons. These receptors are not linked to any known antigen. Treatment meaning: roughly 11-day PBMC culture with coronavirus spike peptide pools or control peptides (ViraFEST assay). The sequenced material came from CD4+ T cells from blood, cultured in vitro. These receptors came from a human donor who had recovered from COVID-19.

In DNA form, the CDR3 reads TGTGCCAGCAACATCCCGGGGGAGGGAATGTATGAGCAGTTCTTC. It encodes CASNIPGEGMYEQFF. The J gene is TRBJ2-1, the V gene TRBV28; 7 bases line up with TRBD2. Germline V gene sequence: CDR1 MDHEN, CDR2 SYDVKM. The CDR3 covers 15 residues. The J segment lost 8 bases and the V segment lost 7 bases, leaving 14 bases of the junction unmatched.

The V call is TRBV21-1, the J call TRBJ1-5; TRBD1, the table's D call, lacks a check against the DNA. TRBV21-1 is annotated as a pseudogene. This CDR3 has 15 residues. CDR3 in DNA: TGTGCCAGCAGCAAAGGCGACAGGGCCGATCAGCCCCAGCATTTT. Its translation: CASSKGDRADQPQHF.

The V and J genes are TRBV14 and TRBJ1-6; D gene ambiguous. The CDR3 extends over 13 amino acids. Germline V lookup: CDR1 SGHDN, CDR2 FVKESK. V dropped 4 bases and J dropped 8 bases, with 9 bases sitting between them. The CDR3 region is CASSPWLDSPLHF. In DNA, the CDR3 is TGTGCCAGCAGCCCTTGGCTGGATTCACCCCTCCACTTT.

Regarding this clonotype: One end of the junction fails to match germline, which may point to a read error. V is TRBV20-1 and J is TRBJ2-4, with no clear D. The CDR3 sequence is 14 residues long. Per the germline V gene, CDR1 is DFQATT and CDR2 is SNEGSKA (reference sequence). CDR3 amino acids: CGARDGIVTNIQYF. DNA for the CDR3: TGCGGTGCTAGAGATGGAATAGTTACCAACATTCAGTACTTC.

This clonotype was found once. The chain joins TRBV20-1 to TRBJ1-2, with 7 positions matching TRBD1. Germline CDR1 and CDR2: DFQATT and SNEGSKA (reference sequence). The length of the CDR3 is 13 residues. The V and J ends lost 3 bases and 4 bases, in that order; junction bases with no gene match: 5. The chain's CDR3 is CSASMGQPYGYTF. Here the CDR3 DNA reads TGCAGTGCTAGTATGGGACAGCCCTATGGCTACACCTTC.

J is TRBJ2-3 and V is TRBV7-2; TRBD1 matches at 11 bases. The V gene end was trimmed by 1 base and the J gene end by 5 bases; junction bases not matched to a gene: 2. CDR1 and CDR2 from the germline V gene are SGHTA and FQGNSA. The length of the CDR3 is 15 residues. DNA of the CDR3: TGTGCCAGCAGCTTAGTTGGGACAGGGGGAGATACGCAGTATTTT. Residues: CASSLVGTGGDTQYF.

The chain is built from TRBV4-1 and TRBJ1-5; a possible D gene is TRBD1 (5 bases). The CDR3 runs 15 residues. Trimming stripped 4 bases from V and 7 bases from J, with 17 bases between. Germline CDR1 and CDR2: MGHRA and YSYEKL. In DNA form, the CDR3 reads TGCGCCAGCAGCCCGCGGGGCAGGGAAGGACAGCCCCAGCATTTT. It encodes CASSPRGREGQPQHF.

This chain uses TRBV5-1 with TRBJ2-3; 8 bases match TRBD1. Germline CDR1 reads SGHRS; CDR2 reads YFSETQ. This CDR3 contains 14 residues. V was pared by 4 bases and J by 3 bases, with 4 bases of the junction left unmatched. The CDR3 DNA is TGCGCCAGCAGCCCACAGGGGGGAACAGATACGCAGTATTTT. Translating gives CASSPQGGTDTQYF.

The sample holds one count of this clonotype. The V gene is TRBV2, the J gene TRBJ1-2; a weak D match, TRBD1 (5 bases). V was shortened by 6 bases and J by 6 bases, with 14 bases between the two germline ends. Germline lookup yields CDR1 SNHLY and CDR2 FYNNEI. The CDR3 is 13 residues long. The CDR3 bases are TGTGCCAGCAGCCTGACCATACAGGATGGCTACACCTTC. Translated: CASSLTIQDGYTF. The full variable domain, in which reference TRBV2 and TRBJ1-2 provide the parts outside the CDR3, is EPEVTQTPSHQVTQMGQEVILRCVPISNHLYFYWYRQILGQKVEFLVSFYNNEISEKSEIFDDQFSVERPDGSNFTLKIRSTKLEDSAMYFCASSLTIQDGYTFGSGTRLTVV.

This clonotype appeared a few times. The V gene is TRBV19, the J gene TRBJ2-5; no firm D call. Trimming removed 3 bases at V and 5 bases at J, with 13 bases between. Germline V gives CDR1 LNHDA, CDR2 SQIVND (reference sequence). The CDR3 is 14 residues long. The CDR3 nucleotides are TGTGCCAGTAGTATCGAGGATCGCTCGGAGACCCAGTACTTC. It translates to CASSIEDRSETQYF.

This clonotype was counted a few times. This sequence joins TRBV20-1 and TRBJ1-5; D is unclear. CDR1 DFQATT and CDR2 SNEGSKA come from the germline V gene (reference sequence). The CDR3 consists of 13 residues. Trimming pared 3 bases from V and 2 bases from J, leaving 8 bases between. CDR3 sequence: CSASGSGNQPQHF. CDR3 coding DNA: TGCAGTGCTAGCGGGTCCGGCAATCAGCCCCAGCATTTT.

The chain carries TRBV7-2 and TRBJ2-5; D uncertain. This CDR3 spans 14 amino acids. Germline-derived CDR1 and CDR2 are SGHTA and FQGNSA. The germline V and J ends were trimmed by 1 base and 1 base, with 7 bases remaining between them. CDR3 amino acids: CASSLDSAQETQYF. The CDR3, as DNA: TGTGCCAGCAGCTTAGACAGTGCCCAAGAGACCCAGTACTTC.

The CDR3: CASSQEASEYNEQFF. In DNA form, the CDR3 reads TGTGCCAGCAGTCAGGAGGCTAGCGAGTACAATGAGCAGTTCTTC. The V gene is TRBV12-3 or TRBV12-4, the J gene TRBJ2-1; possibly TRBD2 for D (6 bases). The CDR3 length is 15 residues. V was clipped by 5 bases and J by 4 bases, with 15 bases between them.

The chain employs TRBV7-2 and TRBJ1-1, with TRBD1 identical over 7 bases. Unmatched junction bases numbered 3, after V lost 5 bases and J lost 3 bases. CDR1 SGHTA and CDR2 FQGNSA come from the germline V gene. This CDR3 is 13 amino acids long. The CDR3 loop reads CASSPDRHTEAFF. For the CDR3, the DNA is TGTGCCAGCAGCCCGGACAGGCACACTGAAGCTTTCTTT.

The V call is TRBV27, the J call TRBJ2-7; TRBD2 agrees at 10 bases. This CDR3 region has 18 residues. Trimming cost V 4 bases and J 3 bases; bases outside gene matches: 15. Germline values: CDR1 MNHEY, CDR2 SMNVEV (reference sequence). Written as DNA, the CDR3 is TGTGCCAGCAGTTCCCTAATCACGCTAGCGGGGGATTTCTACGAGCAGTACTTC. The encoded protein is CASSSLITLAGDFYEQYF.

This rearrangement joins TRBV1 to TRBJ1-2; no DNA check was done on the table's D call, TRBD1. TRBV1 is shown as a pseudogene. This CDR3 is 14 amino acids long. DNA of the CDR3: TGCACCAGCATCCTCGAACAGGGCCGAGATGGCTACACCTTC. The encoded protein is CTSILEQGRDGYTF.

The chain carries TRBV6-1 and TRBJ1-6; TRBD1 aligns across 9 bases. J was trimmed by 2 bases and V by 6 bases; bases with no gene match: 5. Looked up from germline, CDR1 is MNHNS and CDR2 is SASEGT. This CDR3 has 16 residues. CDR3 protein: CASRIQGATYNSPLHF. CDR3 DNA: TGTGCCAGCAGGATACAGGGGGCAACCTATAATTCACCCCTCCACTTT.

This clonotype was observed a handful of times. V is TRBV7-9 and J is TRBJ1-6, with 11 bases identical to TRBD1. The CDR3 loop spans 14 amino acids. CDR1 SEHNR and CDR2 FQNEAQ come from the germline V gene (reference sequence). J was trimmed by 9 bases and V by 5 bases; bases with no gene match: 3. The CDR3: CASSTGQGASPLHF. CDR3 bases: TGTGCCAGCAGCACCGGACAGGGGGCTTCACCCCTCCACTTT. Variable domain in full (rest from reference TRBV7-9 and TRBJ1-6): DTGVSQNPRHKITKRGQNVTFRCDPISEHNRLYWYRQTLGQGPEFLTYFQNEAQLEKSRLLSDRFSAERPKGSFSTLEIQRTEQGDSAMYLCASSTGQGASPLHFGNGTRLTVT.

The CDR3 reads CSAEGASGGTDTQYF. In DNA form, the CDR3 reads TGCAGTGCCGAAGGGGCTAGCGGGGGCACAGATACGCAGTATTTT. This rearrangement joins TRBV20-1 to TRBJ2-3; 9 bases align to TRBD2. Germline-derived CDR1 and CDR2 are DFQATT and SNEGSKA (reference sequence). CDR3 size: 15 residues. J was trimmed by 1 base and V by 6 bases; bases with no gene match: 8.

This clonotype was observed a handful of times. This CDR3 is CSAVYAGIQETQYF. DNA for the CDR3: TGCAGTGCAGTCTACGCGGGGATACAAGAGACCCAGTACTTC. The chain links TRBV20-1 to TRBJ2-5, with D possibly TRBD2 on 6 matching bases. V was trimmed by 6 bases and J by 2 bases, leaving 16 bases between them. Germline values: CDR1 DFQATT, CDR2 SNEGSKA (reference sequence). The CDR3 extends over 14 amino acids.

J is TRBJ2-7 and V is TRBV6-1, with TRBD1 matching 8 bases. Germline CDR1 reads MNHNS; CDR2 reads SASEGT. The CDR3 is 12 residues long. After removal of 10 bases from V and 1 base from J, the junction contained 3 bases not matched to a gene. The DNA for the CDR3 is TGTGCCACAGGGGGCGGGTCCTACGAGCAGTACTTC. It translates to CATGGGSYEQYF.

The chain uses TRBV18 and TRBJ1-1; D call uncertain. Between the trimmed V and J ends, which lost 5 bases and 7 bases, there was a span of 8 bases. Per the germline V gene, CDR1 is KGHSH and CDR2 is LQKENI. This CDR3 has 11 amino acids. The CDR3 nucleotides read TGTGCCAGCTCAGGAGAAATTGAAGCTTTCTTT. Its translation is CASSGEIEAFF.

DNA of the CDR3: TGTGCCAGCAGCCCACCCACGGGGGCTAGGCAGTACTTC. Its translation is CASSPPTGARQYF. The chain combines TRBV7-9 with TRBJ2-7; D tentatively reads TRBD1 or TRBD2 (6 bases each). Germline V gives CDR1 SEHNR, CDR2 FQNEAQ (reference sequence). V dropped 5 bases and J dropped 9 bases, with 17 bases sitting between them. CDR3 length equals 13 residues.

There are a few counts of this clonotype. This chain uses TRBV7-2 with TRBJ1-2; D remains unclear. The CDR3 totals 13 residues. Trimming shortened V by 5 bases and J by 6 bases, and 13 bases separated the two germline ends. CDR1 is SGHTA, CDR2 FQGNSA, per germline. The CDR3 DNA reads TGTGCCAGCAGCGCCCGGGTCGGCGATGGCTACACCTTC. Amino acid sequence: CASSARVGDGYTF.